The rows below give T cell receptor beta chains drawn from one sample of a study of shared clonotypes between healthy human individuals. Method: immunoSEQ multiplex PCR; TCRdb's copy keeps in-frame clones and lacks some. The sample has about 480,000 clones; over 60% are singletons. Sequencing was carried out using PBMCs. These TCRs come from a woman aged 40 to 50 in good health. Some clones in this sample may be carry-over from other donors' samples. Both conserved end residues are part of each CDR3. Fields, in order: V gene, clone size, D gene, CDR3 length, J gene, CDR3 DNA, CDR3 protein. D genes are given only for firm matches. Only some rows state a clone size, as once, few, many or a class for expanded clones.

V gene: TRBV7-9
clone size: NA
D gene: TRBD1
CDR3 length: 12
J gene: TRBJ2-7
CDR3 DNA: TGTGCCAGCAGCCCTTACAGGGGCGAGCAGTACTTC
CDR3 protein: CASSPYRGEQYF

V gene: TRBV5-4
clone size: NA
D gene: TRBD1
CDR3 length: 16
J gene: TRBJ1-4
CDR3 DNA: TGTGCCAGCAGCCCCGGACAGGGGGCAACTAATGAAAAACTGTTTTTT
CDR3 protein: CASSPGQGATNEKLFF

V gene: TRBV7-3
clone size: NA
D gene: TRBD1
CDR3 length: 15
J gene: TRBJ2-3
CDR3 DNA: TGTGCCAGCAGCTTGCACAGGGGAACCACAGATACGCAGTATTTT
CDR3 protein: CASSLHRGTTDTQYF

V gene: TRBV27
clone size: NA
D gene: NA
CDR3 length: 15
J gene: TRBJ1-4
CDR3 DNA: TGTGCCAGCAGTTTATCGGAGCAGCCACACGAAAAACTGTTTTTT
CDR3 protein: CASSLSEQPHEKLFF

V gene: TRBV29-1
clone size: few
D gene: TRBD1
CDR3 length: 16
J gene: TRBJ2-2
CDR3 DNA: TGCAGCGTTGAAGGAAGTTACAGGGGGCGTGCAGGGGAGCTGTTTTTT
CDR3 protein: CSVEGSYRGRAGELFF

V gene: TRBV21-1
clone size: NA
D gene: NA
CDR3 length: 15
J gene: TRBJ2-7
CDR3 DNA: TGTGCCAGCAGCAAAATGGGGCGGGAGGACTACGAGCAGTACTTC
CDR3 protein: CASSKMGREDYEQYF

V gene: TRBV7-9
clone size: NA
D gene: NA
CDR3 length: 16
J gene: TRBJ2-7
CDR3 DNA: TGTGCCAGCAGCTTAGCCACGACAGAGGCCACCTACGAGCAGTACTTC
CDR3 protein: CASSLATTEATYEQYF

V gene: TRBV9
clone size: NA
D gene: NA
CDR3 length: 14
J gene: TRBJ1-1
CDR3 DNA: TGTGCCAGCAGCCTTCGGCCGGGGAACACTGAAGCTTTCTTT
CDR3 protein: CASSLRPGNTEAFF

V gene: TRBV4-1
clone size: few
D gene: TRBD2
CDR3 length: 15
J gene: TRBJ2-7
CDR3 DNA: TGCGCCAGCAGCCAAGGACTAGCGGGAGGCTACGAGCAGTACTTC
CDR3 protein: CASSQGLAGGYEQYF

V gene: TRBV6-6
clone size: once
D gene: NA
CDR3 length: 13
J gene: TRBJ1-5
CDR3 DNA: TGTGCCAGCAGGCAGGGGAGCGGTCAGCCCCAGCATTTT
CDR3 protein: CASRQGSGQPQHF

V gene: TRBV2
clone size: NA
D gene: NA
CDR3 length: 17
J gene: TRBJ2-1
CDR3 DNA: TGTGCCAGCAGTGCAAGGCCGCGGGGTTACACCTACAATGAGCAGTTCTTC
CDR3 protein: CASSARPRGYTYNEQFF

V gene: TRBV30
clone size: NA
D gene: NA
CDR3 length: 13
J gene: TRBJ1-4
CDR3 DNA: TGTGCCTGGAGTGTTCCGGGGAATGAAAAACTGTTTTTT
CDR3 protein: CAWSVPGNEKLFF

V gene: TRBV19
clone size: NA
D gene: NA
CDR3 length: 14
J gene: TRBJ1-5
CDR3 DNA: TGTGCCAGTAGTTGGGGAGGGGAAGCTCAGCCCCAGCATTTT
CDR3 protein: CASSWGGEAQPQHF

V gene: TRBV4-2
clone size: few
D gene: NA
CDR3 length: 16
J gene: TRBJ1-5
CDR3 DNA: TGTGCCAGCAGCCAAGATTGGAAGGATAGCAATCAGCCCCAGCATTTT
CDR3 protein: CASSQDWKDSNQPQHF

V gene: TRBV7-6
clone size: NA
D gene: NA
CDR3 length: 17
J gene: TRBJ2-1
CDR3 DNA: TGTGCCAGCAGCTTAGCGCGGGGCGGGCAGACCTACAATGAGCAGTTCTTC
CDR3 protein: CASSLARGGQTYNEQFF

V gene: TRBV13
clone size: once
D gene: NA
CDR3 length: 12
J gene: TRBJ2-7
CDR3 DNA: TGTGCCAGCAGTTCAGAGCCCTACGAGCAGTACTTC
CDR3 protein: CASSSEPYEQYF

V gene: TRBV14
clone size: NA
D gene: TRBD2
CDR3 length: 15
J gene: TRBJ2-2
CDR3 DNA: TGTGCCAGCAGCCAAGAACTAGCGGGAGCTGGGGAGCTGTTTTTT
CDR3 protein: CASSQELAGAGELFF

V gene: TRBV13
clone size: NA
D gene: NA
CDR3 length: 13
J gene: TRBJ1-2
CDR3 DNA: TGTGCCAGCAGCTTAGGGCACCGCTATGGCTACACCTTC
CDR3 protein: CASSLGHRYGYTF

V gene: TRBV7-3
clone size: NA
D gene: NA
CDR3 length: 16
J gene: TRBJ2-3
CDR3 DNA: TGTGCCAGCAGCCCCCTCGCGGGGGCTAGCACAGATACGCAGTATTTT
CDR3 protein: CASSPLAGASTDTQYF

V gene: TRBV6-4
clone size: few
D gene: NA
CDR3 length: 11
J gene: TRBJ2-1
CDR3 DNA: TGTGCCAGCAGTGATAGACCCGGTCGGTTCTTC
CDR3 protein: CASSDRPGRFF

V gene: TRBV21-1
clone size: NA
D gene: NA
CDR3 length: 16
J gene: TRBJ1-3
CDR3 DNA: TGTGCCAGCAGCATACGACAAGGTCCCACTGGAAACACCATATATTTT
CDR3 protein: CASSIRQGPTGNTIYF

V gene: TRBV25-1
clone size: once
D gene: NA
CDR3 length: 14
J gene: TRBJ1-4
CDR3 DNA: TGTGCCAGCAGTGAGCGGGGGGGGAGTGAAAAACTGTTTTTT
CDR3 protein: CASSERGGSEKLFF

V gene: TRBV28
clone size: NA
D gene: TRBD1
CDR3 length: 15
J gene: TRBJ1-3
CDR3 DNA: TGTGCCAGCAGTTTATTAGGGACAGGTCAAAACACCATATATTTT
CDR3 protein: CASSLLGTGQNTIYF

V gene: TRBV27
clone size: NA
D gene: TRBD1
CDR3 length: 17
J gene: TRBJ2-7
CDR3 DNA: TGTGCCAGCAGTCCGGCTTCAGGGGGCCTAACCTCCTACGAGCAGTACTTC
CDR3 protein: CASSPASGGLTSYEQYF

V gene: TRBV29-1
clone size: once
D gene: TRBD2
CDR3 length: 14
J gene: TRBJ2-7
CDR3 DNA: TGCAGCGCCACAGGGGCTAGCGGGAGCTACGAGCAGTACTTC
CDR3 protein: CSATGASGSYEQYF

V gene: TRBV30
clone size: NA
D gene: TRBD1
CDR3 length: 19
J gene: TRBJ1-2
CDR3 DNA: TGTGCCTGGAGTGTACAGTTATCGTTTAGGACAGGGCGGCCCTATGGCTACACCTTC
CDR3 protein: CAWSVQLSFRTGRPYGYTF

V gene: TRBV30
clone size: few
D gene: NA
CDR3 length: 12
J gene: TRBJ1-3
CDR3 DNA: TGTGCCTGGGGCAGCTCTGGAAACACCATATATTTT
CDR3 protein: CAWGSSGNTIYF

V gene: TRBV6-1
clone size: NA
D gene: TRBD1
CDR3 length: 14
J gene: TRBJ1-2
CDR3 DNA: TGTGCCAGCAGTCCCCAGGGACAGTACTATGGCTACACCTTC
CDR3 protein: CASSPQGQYYGYTF

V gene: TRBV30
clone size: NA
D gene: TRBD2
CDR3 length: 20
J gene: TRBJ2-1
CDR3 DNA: TGTGCCTGGAGTGTACTGCGCCCCGGACTAGCGGGAGGGTATGGCGATGAGCAGTTCTTC
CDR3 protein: CAWSVLRPGLAGGYGDEQFF

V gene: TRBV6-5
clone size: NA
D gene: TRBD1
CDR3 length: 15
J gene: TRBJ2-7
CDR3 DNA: TGTGCCAGCAGTTGGGACAGGGGAAGCTCCTACGAGCAGTACTTC
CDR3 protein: CASSWDRGSSYEQYF

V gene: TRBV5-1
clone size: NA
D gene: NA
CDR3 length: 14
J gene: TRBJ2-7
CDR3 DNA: TGCGCCAGCAGCTTGGGGTCGCCTCCCTACGAGCAGTACTTC
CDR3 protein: CASSLGSPPYEQYF

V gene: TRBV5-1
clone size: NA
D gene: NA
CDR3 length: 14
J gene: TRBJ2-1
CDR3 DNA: TGCGCCAGCAGCCCGAGGACAGAGTACAATGAGCAGTTCTTC
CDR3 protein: CASSPRTEYNEQFF

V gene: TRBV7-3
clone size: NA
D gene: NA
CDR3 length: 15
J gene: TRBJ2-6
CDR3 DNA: TGTGCCAGCAGCTTATCGGTATCCGGGGCCAACGTCCTGACTTTC
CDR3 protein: CASSLSVSGANVLTF

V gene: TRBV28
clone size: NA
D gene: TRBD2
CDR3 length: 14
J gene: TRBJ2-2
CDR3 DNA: TGTGCCAGTGGGCCGGGAGGACCCCCCGGGGAGCTGTTTTTT
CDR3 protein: CASGPGGPPGELFF

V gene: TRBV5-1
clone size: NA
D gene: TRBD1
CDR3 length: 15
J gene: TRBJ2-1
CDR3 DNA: TGCGCCAGCAGACGGGCAGGGGGCTCCTACAATGAGCAGTTCTTC
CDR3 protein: CASRRAGGSYNEQFF

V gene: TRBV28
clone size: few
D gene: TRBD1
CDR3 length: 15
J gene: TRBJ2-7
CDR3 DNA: TGTGCCAGCAGCAACCCAACAGGGGGCCTCTACGAGCAGTACTTC
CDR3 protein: CASSNPTGGLYEQYF

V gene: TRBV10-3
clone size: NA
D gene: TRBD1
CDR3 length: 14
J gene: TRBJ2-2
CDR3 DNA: TGTGCCATCAAAGGGGGCGCGGGCACCGGGGAGCTGTTTTTT
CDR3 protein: CAIKGGAGTGELFF

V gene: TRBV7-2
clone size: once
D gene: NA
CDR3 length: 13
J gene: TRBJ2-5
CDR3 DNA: TGTGCCAGCAGCCGTGACTACCAAGAGACCCAGTACTTC
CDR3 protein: CASSRDYQETQYF

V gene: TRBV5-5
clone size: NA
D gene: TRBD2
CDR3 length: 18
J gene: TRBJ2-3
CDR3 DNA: TGTGCCAGCAGCTTGCAGGGACTAGCCCCTTCGAGCACAGATACGCAGTATTTT
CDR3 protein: CASSLQGLAPSSTDTQYF

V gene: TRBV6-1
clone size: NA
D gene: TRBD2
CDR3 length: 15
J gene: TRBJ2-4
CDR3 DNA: TGTGCCAGCAGTAAACTAGCGGCGGGGGTAGACATTCAGTACTTC
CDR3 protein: CASSKLAAGVDIQYF

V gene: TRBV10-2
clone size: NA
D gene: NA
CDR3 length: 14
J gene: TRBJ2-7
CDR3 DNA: TGCGCCAGCGGGATCGGGGTGGGGTACTACGAGCAGTACTTC
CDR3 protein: CASGIGVGYYEQYF

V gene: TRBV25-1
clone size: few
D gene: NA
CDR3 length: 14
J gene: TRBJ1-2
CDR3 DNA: TGTGCCAGCAGTGTCTTAGGGGATCACTATGGCTACACCTTC
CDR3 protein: CASSVLGDHYGYTF

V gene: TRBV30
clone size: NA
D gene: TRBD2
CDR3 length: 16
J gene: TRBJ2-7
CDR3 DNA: TGTGCCTGGACCGGGACTAGCGGACACTTCTCCTACGAGCAGTACTTC
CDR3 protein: CAWTGTSGHFSYEQYF

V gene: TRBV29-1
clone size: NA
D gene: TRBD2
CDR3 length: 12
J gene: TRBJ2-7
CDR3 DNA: TGCAGCGTTGAAGAGGGAGGGTACGAGCAGTACTTC
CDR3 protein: CSVEEGGYEQYF

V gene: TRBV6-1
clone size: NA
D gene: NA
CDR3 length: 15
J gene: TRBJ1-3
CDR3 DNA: TGTGCCAGCAGTGAAGCTGGGGTTGTTGGAAACACCATATATTTT
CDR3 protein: CASSEAGVVGNTIYF

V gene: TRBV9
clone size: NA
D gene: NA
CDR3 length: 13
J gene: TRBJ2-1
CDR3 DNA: TGTGCCAGCAGCGTAGGAGGGAGTAATGAGCAGTTCTTC
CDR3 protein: CASSVGGSNEQFF

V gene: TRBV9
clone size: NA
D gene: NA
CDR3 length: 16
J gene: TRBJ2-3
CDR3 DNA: TGTGCCAGCAGCGTAGATGAAGGGAGTTCGACAGATACGCAGTATTTT
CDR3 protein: CASSVDEGSSTDTQYF

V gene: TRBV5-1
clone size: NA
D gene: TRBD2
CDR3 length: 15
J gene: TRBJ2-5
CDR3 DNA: TGCGCCAGCAGCTGGGGGACTAGTGGCCAAGAGACCCAGTACTTC
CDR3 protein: CASSWGTSGQETQYF

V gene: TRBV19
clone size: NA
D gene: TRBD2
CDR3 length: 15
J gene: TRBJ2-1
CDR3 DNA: TGTGCCAGTAGTATAGATGGGACTAGCTACAATGAGCAGTTCTTC
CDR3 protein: CASSIDGTSYNEQFF

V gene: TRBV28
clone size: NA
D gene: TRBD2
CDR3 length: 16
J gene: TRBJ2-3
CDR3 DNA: TGTGCCAGCAGTTCCCCGCGGCGGGAGGGAACAGATACGCAGTATTTT
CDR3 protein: CASSSPRREGTDTQYF

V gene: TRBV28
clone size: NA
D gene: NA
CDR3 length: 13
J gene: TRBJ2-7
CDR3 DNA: TGTGCCAGCAGTTTATTGGGTAGATACGAGCAGTACTTC
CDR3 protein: CASSLLGRYEQYF

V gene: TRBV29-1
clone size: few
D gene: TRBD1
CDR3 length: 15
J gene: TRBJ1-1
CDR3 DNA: TGCAGCGTTGAATTTACAGGGGGCCTTTTCACTGAAGCTTTCTTT
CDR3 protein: CSVEFTGGLFTEAFF

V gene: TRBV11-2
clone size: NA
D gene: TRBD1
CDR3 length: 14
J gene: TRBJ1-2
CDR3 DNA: TGTGCCAGCAGCTATGGGACAGGGGGCCGGGGCTACACCTTC
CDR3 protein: CASSYGTGGRGYTF